One and the same sample provided the 24 T cell receptor beta chains below, sequenced in a study of CD8+ T cells in alopecia areata (dated by TCRdb to 2017 to 2018). Libraries came from the immunoSEQ multiplex PCR assay. RNA was extracted from all samples and reverse transcribed into cDNA as template for TCR sequencing. TCRdb retrieved this table from immuneACCESS and kept in-frame rearrangements only. Not all clones are present; in checked studies, unresolved V genes account for under half, and no reason is known for the remainder. This sample is represented by some 210,000 clones; 66% of them were singletons. 1% to 1.5% of the sample goes to the ten largest clones. In light of the paper, this sample's treatment or condition label describes: oral pan-JAK inhibitor, 5-10 mg twice daily. Here the sequenced sample was CD4+ T cells sorted from blood, taken between weeks 43 and 45, from a patient treated with tofacitinib. These receptors were taken from a human donor with alopecia areata.

The chain has TRBV10-3 and TRBJ1-1; weak D call: TRBD1 (5 bases). CDR1 ENHRY and CDR2 SYGVKD come from the germline V gene. There are 14 residues in the CDR3. Trimming shortened V by 4 bases and J by 0 bases, and 9 bases separated the two germline ends. CDR3 bases: TGTGCCATCAGTGCTCAGGGTATGAACACTGAAGCTTTCTTT. This sequence encodes CAISAQGMNTEAFF.

The chain uses TRBV5-1 and TRBJ2-2, with D perhaps TRBD1 or TRBD2 (5 bases each). Germline CDR1 is SGHRS and CDR2 is YFSETQ. The V end lost 7 bases, the J end lost 4 bases, and 11 bases lay between the germline ends. The CDR3 loop spans 13 amino acids. CDR3 amino acids: CASPLRGTGELFF. Here the CDR3 DNA reads TGCGCCAGCCCTTTGAGGGGCACCGGGGAGCTGTTTTTT. Full variable domain (rest looked up from reference TRBV5-1 and TRBJ2-2): KAGVTQTPRYLIKTRGQQVTLSCSPISGHRSVSWYQQTPGQGLQFLFEYFSETQRNKGNFPGRFSGRQFSNSRSEMNVSTLELGDSALYLCASPLRGTGELFFGEGSRLTVL.

This clone occurred a few times. The chain has TRBV29-1 and TRBJ2-2; TRBD2 matches 11 bases. CDR3 size: 14 residues. The germline gives CDR1 SQVTM, CDR2 ANQGSEA. The V segment lost 6 bases and the J segment 1 base; nucleotides outside the gene matches: 1. The CDR3 loop reads CSVGLAVNTGELFF. The CDR3, as DNA: TGCAGCGTGGGACTAGCGGTGAACACCGGGGAGCTGTTTTTT.

The chain joins TRBV29-1 to TRBJ1-1; D remains ambiguous. Germline values: CDR1 SQVTM, CDR2 ANQGSEA. The CDR3 has 12 amino acids. The V and J ends lost 4 bases and 0 bases respectively, with 6 bases between them. In DNA form, the CDR3 reads TGCAGCGTTGCCGCCCTGAACACTGAAGCTTTCTTT. It translates to CSVAALNTEAFF.

DNA for the CDR3: TGTGCCTGGAGAGTAACCAGCACAGATACGCAGTATTTT. Amino acid sequence: CAWRVTSTDTQYF. The rearrangement joins TRBV30 to TRBJ2-3, with no clear D. The CDR3 extends over 13 amino acids. The V gene lost 3 bases and the J gene lost 0 bases, with 7 bases spanning the gap. CDR1 is GTSNPN and CDR2 is SVGIG in the germline V gene (reference sequence).

The V and J genes are TRBV7-2 and TRBJ1-1, with D possibly matching TRBD1 (5 bases). The CDR3 consists of 11 residues. Trimming shortened V by 5 bases and J by 5 bases, and 6 bases separated the two germline ends. Germline V lookup: CDR1 SGHTA, CDR2 FQGNSA. The CDR3 reads CASSEGTEAFF. The DNA for the CDR3 is TGTGCCAGCAGCGAGGGGACTGAAGCTTTCTTT. The full variable domain, in which reference TRBV7-2 and TRBJ1-1 provide the parts outside the CDR3, is GAGVSQSPSNKVTEKGKDVELRCDPISGHTALYWYRQSLGQGLEFLIYFQGNSAPDKSGLPSDRFSAERTGGSVSTLTIQRTQQEDSAVYLCASSEGTEAFFGQGTRLTVV.

The chain carries TRBV2 and TRBJ1-1; D is unclear. The V gene lost 5 bases and the J gene lost 1 base, with 11 bases spanning the gap. The CDR3 totals 14 residues. In germline, CDR1 is SNHLY, CDR2 FYNNEI. The DNA of the CDR3 is TGTGCCAGCAGTCCTAAGGGAGCGAACACTGAAGCTTTCTTT. This codes for CASSPKGANTEAFF.

V is TRBV4-3 and J is TRBJ2-3; D unresolved. The CDR3 extends over 17 amino acids. Trimming removed 0 bases from V and 0 bases from J, with 13 bases in between. CDR1 and CDR2 (germline): LGHNA, YSLEER. Here the CDR3 DNA reads TGCGCCAGCAGCCAAGATCCCGGATCCGGTAGCACAGATACGCAGTATTTT. Encoded protein: CASSQDPGSGSTDTQYF.

V and J are TRBV15 and TRBJ1-1; a possible D gene is TRBD1 (6 bases). CDR3 length: 14 amino acids. Per germline, CDR1 LNHNV and CDR2 YYDKDF (reference sequence). V lost 2 bases and J 1 base, leaving 8 bases between the germline ends. CDR3 nucleotide sequence: TGTGCCACCAGCAGAAAGACAGGGAACACTGAAGCTTTCTTT. This codes for CATSRKTGNTEAFF.

In DNA, the CDR3 is TGTGCCATCATGGCAGGGGGCAACACTGAAGCTTTCTTT. Amino acids: CAIMAGGNTEAFF. The J gene is TRBJ1-1, the V gene TRBV10-3; 8 bases map to TRBD1. The CDR3 runs to 13 residues. The germline gives CDR1 ENHRY, CDR2 SYGVKD. Trimming cost V 7 bases and J 2 bases; bases outside gene matches: 3.

J is TRBJ2-3 and V is TRBV5-1, with D possibly being TRBD1 (5 bases). V dropped 0 bases and J dropped 2 bases, with 10 bases sitting between them. Germline V CDR1 and CDR2: SGHRS, YFSETQ. CDR3 length equals 15 residues. The CDR3 DNA is TGCGCCAGCAGCTTGGCAGGGAAACCCACAGATACGCAGTATTTT. Its translation: CASSLAGKPTDTQYF. Filled out from reference TRBV5-1 and TRBJ2-3, the complete variable domain reads KAGVTQTPRYLIKTRGQQVTLSCSPISGHRSVSWYQQTPGQGLQFLFEYFSETQRNKGNFPGRFSGRQFSNSRSEMNVSTLELGDSALYLCASSLAGKPTDTQYFGPGTRLTVL.

This clone was seen a handful of times. The J gene is TRBJ2-3, the V gene TRBV27; no clear D gene. The length of the CDR3 is 14 residues. The V gene's germline CDR1 is MNHEY and CDR2 SMNVEV (reference sequence). V lost 3 bases and J 1 base, leaving 8 bases between the germline ends. The CDR3 region has the DNA TGTGCCAGCAGTTTCGGTTCTGGCACAGATACGCAGTATTTT. It translates to CASSFGSGTDTQYF.

This chain links TRBV6-6 with TRBJ1-1; TRBD1 is a possible D gene (5 bases). With 6 bases removed from V and 6 bases from J, the gap between germline ends came to 14 bases. CDR1 MNHNY and CDR2 SVGAGI come from the germline V gene (reference sequence). The CDR3 totals 13 residues. Here the CDR3 reads CASSLRTGPEAFF. The CDR3 DNA reads as TGTGCCAGCAGCCTACGGACGGGGCCTGAAGCTTTCTTT.

This clone was found a few times. The chain combines TRBV29-1 with TRBJ2-5, with 11 bases identical to TRBD1. The end of the DNA fits TRBJ2-7 better, so the J call may be wrong. Looked up from germline, CDR1 is SQVTM and CDR2 is ANQGSEA. The CDR3 spans 12 residues. CDR3 nucleotide sequence: TGCAGCGTCGGGACAGGGGGGGACGAGCAGTACTTC. It translates to CSVGTGGDEQYF.

As regards this clone: The same CDR3 is also encoded by other DNA sequences in this sample. V gene TRBV13 combines with J gene TRBJ2-3; D remains unclear. The CDR3 is 11 amino acids. V was clipped by 5 bases and J by 6 bases, with 6 bases between them. Germline assignment: CDR1 PRHDT and CDR2 FYEKMQ (reference sequence). The CDR3 region is CASSPSDTQYF. CDR3 DNA: TGTGCCAGCAGCCCAAGTGATACGCAGTATTTT.

The chain carries TRBV11-3 and TRBJ1-1, with 8 nucleotides matching TRBD1. CDR1 is SGHNT and CDR2 is YENEEA in the germline V gene. Trimming cost V 6 bases and J 10 bases; bases outside gene matches: 4. This CDR3 is 11 amino acids long. The CDR3 is CASRDDRGAFF. In DNA form, the CDR3 reads TGTGCCAGCAGAGATGACAGGGGAGCTTTCTTT.

The rearrangement links TRBV7-3 to TRBJ2-3; D gene uncertain. Trimming shortened V by 5 bases and J by 5 bases, and 11 bases separated the two germline ends. The CDR3 has 13 residues. Germline V gene lookup returns CDR1 SGHTA and CDR2 FQGTGA. The CDR3 reads CASSPGEKDTQYF. The CDR3 coding sequence is TGTGCCAGCAGCCCTGGGGAAAAAGATACGCAGTATTTT. The full variable domain, with the rest looked up from reference TRBV7-3 and TRBJ2-3, is GAGVSQTPSNKVTEKGKYVELRCDPISGHTALYWYRQSLGQGPEFLIYFQGTGAADDSGLPNDRFFAVRPEGSVSTLKIQRTERGDSAVYLCASSPGEKDTQYFGPGTRLTVL.

This chain connects TRBV25-1 to TRBJ2-3; 9 positions agree with TRBD1. Per germline, CDR1 MGHDK and CDR2 SYGVNS. V lost 8 bases to trimming and J lost 4 bases; unmatched junction nucleotides: 4. This CDR3 has 13 amino acids. The CDR3 protein is CASRDRVSDTQYF. The CDR3 DNA follows: TGTGCCAGCCGGGACAGGGTGTCAGATACGCAGTATTTT.

V gene TRBV5-1 combines with J gene TRBJ2-7; 8 bases are shared with TRBD2. Germline V gene sequence: CDR1 SGHRS, CDR2 YFSETQ. The CDR3 runs 15 residues. The J segment lost 3 bases and the V segment lost 4 bases, leaving 9 bases of the junction unmatched. CDR3 coding DNA: TGCGCCAGCAGCGTCAGCGGGGGAAGTGGCTACGAGCAGTACTTC. It translates to CASSVSGGSGYEQYF.

Note on this clone: The sample carries other DNA sequences with the same CDR3. The chain is built from TRBV14 and TRBJ1-2, with D hard to call. Germline CDR1 is SGHDN and CDR2 is FVKESK. The V gene lost 4 bases and the J gene lost 1 base, with 7 bases spanning the gap. CDR3 length equals 13 residues. The DNA for the CDR3 is TGTGCCAGCAGCCCGGATCTTAACTATGGCTACACCTTC. Its protein is CASSPDLNYGYTF. The whole variable domain, remainder taken from reference TRBV14 and TRBJ1-2, is EAGVTQFPSHSVIEKGQTVTLRCDPISGHDNLYWYRRVMGKEIKFLLHFVKESKQDESGMPNNRFLAERTGGTYSTLKVQPAELEDSGVYFCASSPDLNYGYTFGSGTRLTVV.

The chain couples TRBV30 to TRBJ1-5; TRBD1 matches 10 bases. The CDR3 is 15 residues long. The V gene's germline CDR1 is GTSNPN and CDR2 SVGIG (reference sequence). Trimming at V came to 4 bases and at J to 8 bases, leaving 11 bases not matched to a gene. CDR3 sequence: CAWTARDRGIEPQHF. DNA for the CDR3: TGTGCCTGGACCGCACGGGACAGGGGTATTGAGCCCCAGCATTTT.

V gene TRBV11-2 combines with J gene TRBJ1-1, with a tentative D call TRBD1 (5 bases). The CDR3 has 15 amino acids. Germline V gene sequence: CDR1 SGHAT, CDR2 FQNNGV. V was trimmed by 2 bases and J by 5 bases, leaving 15 bases between them. CDR3 sequence reads: CASSLKQGLGTEAFF. For the CDR3, the DNA is TGTGCCAGCAGCTTAAAGCAGGGATTGGGAACTGAAGCTTTCTTT. Variable domain in full (rest from reference TRBV11-2 and TRBJ1-1): EAGVAQSPRYKIIEKRQSVAFWCNPISGHATLYWYQQILGQGPKLLIQFQNNGVVDDSQLPKDRFSAERLKGVDSTLKIQPAKLEDSAVYLCASSLKQGLGTEAFFGQGTRLTVV.

This sequence joins TRBV19 and TRBJ1-5; 10 nucleotides agree with TRBD1. In germline, CDR1 is LNHDA, CDR2 SQIVND (reference sequence). Trimming at V came to 5 bases and at J to 5 bases, leaving 9 bases not matched to a gene. CDR3 length: 16 residues. CDR3 DNA: TGTGCCAGTAGTCCGACCGGGACAGGGGCTCATCAGCCCCAGCATTTT. Translation gives CASSPTGTGAHQPQHF.

This rearrangement joins TRBV7-8 to TRBJ2-1, with 9 bases lining up with TRBD1. CDR1 and CDR2 (germline): SGHVS, FQNEAQ. Losses at the gene ends were 3 bases for V and 2 bases for J; bases not matched to a gene: 2. The CDR3 sequence is 15 residues long. The CDR3 DNA reads TGTGCCAGCAGCTTCGGACAGGGGCCCTACAATGAGCAGTTCTTC. Translating gives CASSFGQGPYNEQFF.